One sample yielded the 2 T cell receptor beta chains listed below, sequenced in a study of shared clonotypes between healthy human individuals. Here immunoSEQ multiplex PCR was the method, and the copy in TCRdb shows in-frame clones only, minus some. The sample records a few million clones, 93% being singletons. Sequencing input: naive CD4+ T cells from PBMCs. Subset reported: CD45RA+ positively selected. Source of these receptors: a man between 18 and 29 years old in good health. Some clones in this sample may be carry-over from other donors' samples.

This sequence joins TRBV7-9 and TRBJ1-2, with D perhaps matching TRBD1 (5 bases). Trimming took 2 bases from V and 14 from J, leaving 15 bases between them. Germline V gene lookup returns CDR1 SEHNR and CDR2 FQNEAQ (reference sequence). CDR3 length equals 12 residues. DNA of the CDR3: TGTGCCAGCAGCTTAAGGGACGGGGTATATACCTTC. Translation gives CASSLRDGVYTF.

A word on this clone: An end of the junction differs from the germline gene, which may be a read error. CDR3 loop: CASSLTGGQRAHF. CDR3 bases: TGTGCCAGCAGTTTGACCGGGGGGCAGAGGGCGCACTTC. The chain links TRBV28 to TRBJ2-5; tentative D call: TRBD2 (7 bases). Looked up from germline, CDR1 is MDHEN and CDR2 is SYDVKM. The CDR3 consists of 13 residues.